The rows below give T cell receptor beta chains drawn from one sample of a study of blood T cell repertoires in COVID-19. TCRdb's copy holds only in-frame clones and misses some; the assay was immunoSEQ multiplex PCR. The sample has some 330,000 clones, just over 85% seen once. The specimen was PBMCs or T cells enriched from blood (not recorded which). These receptors all stem from a man aged 25 to 40 who had recovered from COVID-19. Each CDR3 is given with its conserved first and last residue. The order of the fields is clone size, V gene, J gene, D gene, CDR3 protein, CDR3 DNA. D genes are given only for firm matches. The size of a clone is reported for some rows only, either as once, few or many, or as a class for expanded clones.

NA	TRBV7-9	TRBJ2-1	NA	CASHAGPHEQFF	TGTGCCAGCCACGCAGGGCCCCATGAGCAGTTCTTC
NA	TRBV10-1	TRBJ1-6	NA	CASSEAGDASPLHF	TGCGCCAGCAGTGAGGCAGGGGATGCTTCACCCCTCCACTTT
once	TRBV5-1	TRBJ2-5	NA	CASDTGLGLQETQYF	TGCGCCAGCGACACAGGGCTCGGGCTCCAAGAGACCCAGTACTTC
NA	TRBV19	TRBJ2-7	TRBD1	CASSMDRGSSYEQYF	TGTGCCAGTAGTATGGACAGGGGGTCCTCCTACGAGCAGTACTTC
NA	TRBV19	TRBJ1-2	TRBD1	CASSPDQGAGGYTF	TGTGCCAGTAGCCCAGATCAGGGGGCCGGTGGCTACACCTTC
once	TRBV21-1	TRBJ2-7	NA	CASSLRWYEQYF	TGTGCCAGCAGCTTGCGGTGGTACGAGCAGTACTTC
NA	TRBV6-5	TRBJ2-7	TRBD1	CASMRTGGEQYF	TGTGCCAGCATGAGAACAGGGGGTGAGCAGTACTTC
NA	TRBV5-1	TRBJ2-1	NA	CASSLEAMLYNEQFF	TGCGCCAGCAGCTTGGAAGCCATGTTATACAATGAGCAGTTCTTC
NA	TRBV5-1	TRBJ1-2	TRBD1	CASSLTGSGYGYTF	TGCGCCAGCAGTTTGACAGGGTCTGGCTATGGCTACACCTTC
NA	TRBV6-5	TRBJ2-3	NA	CASSTSGGPIDTQYF	TGTGCCAGCAGCACATCGGGGGGCCCCATAGATACGCAGTATTTT
NA	TRBV7-7	TRBJ2-3	TRBD2	CASSFGSSGGDTQYF	TGTGCTAGCAGCTTTGGATCTAGCGGGGGGGATACGCAGTATTTT
NA	TRBV3-1/TRBV3-2	TRBJ2-3	NA	CASSQDTSNTDTQYF	TGTGCCAGCAGCCAAGATACTAGCAACACAGATACGCAGTATTTT
NA	TRBV14	TRBJ2-3	NA	CASSQDVRGTDTQYF	TGTGCCAGCAGCCAAGACGTTCGGGGTACAGATACGCAGTATTTT
NA	TRBV9	TRBJ2-7	TRBD2	CASSVASGSYEQYF	TGTGCCAGCAGCGTAGCTAGCGGAAGCTACGAGCAGTACTTC
NA	TRBV7-8	TRBJ2-7	TRBD2	CASSLLAGVSYEQYF	TGTGCCAGCAGCTTACTAGCGGGTGTATCCTACGAGCAGTACTTC
NA	TRBV21-1	TRBJ2-2	NA	CASRRGRLTGELFF	TGTGCCTCCCGGAGGGGGCGGTTGACCGGGGAGCTGTTTTTT
NA	TRBV7-2	TRBJ2-7	TRBD2	CASSSGTSGSLKYF	TGTGCCAGCAGCTCTGGGACTAGCGGGAGTTTGAAGTACTTC
NA	TRBV24-1	TRBJ1-1	TRBD1	CATSDPGQGAEAFF	TGTGCCACCAGTGACCCGGGACAGGGGGCTGAAGCTTTCTTT
NA	TRBV12-3/TRBV12-4	TRBJ2-4	NA	CASSSPGVNIQYF	TGTGCCAGCAGTTCCCCGGGAGTAAACATTCAGTACTTC
NA	TRBV10-1	TRBJ1-6	NA	CASSGSHWNSPLHF	TGCGCCAGCAGTGGGTCGCACTGGAATTCACCCCTCCACTTT
NA	TRBV27	TRBJ2-2	TRBD1	CASSLWTGPPPNTGELFF	TGTGCCAGCAGTTTATGGACAGGGCCCCCCCCGAACACCGGGGAGCTGTTTTTT
NA	TRBV19	TRBJ2-7	TRBD1	CASSIGDSYEQYF	TGTGCCAGTAGTATTGGGGACAGTTACGAGCAGTACTTC
NA	TRBV5-1	TRBJ2-3	TRBD2	CASNRDSGGFSDTQYF	TGCGCCAGCAATCGGGATAGCGGGGGGTTTTCAGATACGCAGTATTTT
NA	TRBV18	TRBJ2-3	TRBD1	CASSLTNPTGGTDTQYF	TGTGCCAGCTCACTAACAAACCCGACAGGGGGAACAGATACGCAGTATTTT